The 14 T cell receptor beta chains presented below share a single source sample, sequenced in a study of blood T cell repertoires in COVID-19. Assay: immunoSEQ multiplex PCR; the TCRdb copy retains only in-frame clones and omits some. Of 110,000 or so clones listed, more than 65% are singletons. Source material: peripheral blood. The receptors here all came from a woman older than 75 with active or convalescent COVID-19.

This clone has just a few counts. The V and J genes are TRBV5-1 and TRBJ2-7; D not certain. CDR3 length equals 16 residues. The germline CDR1 and CDR2 sequences are SGHRS and YFSETQ. Trimming took 1 base from V and 3 from J, leaving 17 bases between them. CDR3 coding DNA: TGCGCCAGCAGCTTGCTCCGGGTACGGGTCAACTACGAGCAGTACTTC. Translation gives CASSLLRVRVNYEQYF.

The chain has TRBV18 and TRBJ1-3, with 9 bases aligning to TRBD1. CDR1 and CDR2 (germline): KGHSH, LQKENI. CDR3 length: 15 residues. The trim removed 6 bases at V and 3 bases at J, leaving 6 bases unmatched. The CDR3 nucleotides are TGTGCCAGCTCGCAAACAGGGGGCATTGGAAACACCATATATTTT. Its translation is CASSQTGGIGNTIYF. Combining the CDR3 with reference TRBV18 and TRBJ1-3 gives the whole variable domain NAGVMQNPRHLVRRRGQEARLRCSPMKGHSHVYWYRQLPEEGLKFMVYLQKENIIDESGMPKERFSAEFPKEGPSILRIQQVVRGDSAAYFCASSQTGGIGNTIYFGEGSWLTVV.

V and J are TRBV7-9 and TRBJ1-1; no definite D call. Trimming stripped 4 bases from V and 5 bases from J, with 14 bases between. The CDR3 consists of 14 residues. Germline CDR1 is SEHNR and CDR2 is FQNEAQ (reference sequence). DNA for the CDR3: TGTGCCAGCAGCTCAACTGTTACCGGTACTGAAGCTTTCTTT. Translated: CASSSTVTGTEAFF.

This clone was picked up one time. The chain links TRBV6-6 to TRBJ1-6; the match to TRBD1 covers 7 bases. The CDR3 runs 14 residues. The germline gives CDR1 MNHNY, CDR2 SVGAGI (reference sequence). V shed 8 bases and J 8 bases; nucleotides not matched to a gene: 9. Here the CDR3 reads CASREGTVHSPLHF. The DNA of the CDR3 is TGTGCCAGCCGTGAGGGGACAGTACATTCACCCCTCCACTTT.

The chain links TRBV5-1 to TRBJ2-3; D might be TRBD2 (6 bases). The V end lost 0 bases, the J end lost 2 bases, and 10 bases lay between the germline ends. CDR1 is SGHRS, CDR2 YFSETQ, per germline. The CDR3 consists of 15 residues. The CDR3 region is CASSLGAGYTDTQYF. The CDR3 nucleotides are TGCGCCAGCAGCTTGGGGGCGGGGTACACAGATACGCAGTATTTT.

This chain joins TRBV3-1 (or the pseudogene TRBV3-2) and TRBJ1-3; TRBD1 might be the D (6 bases). The length of the CDR3 is 16 residues. Germline V gene lookup returns CDR1 LGHDT and CDR2 YNNKEL (reference sequence). With 6 bases removed from V and 0 bases from J, the gap between germline ends came to 15 bases. In DNA, the CDR3 is TGTGCCAGCAGTCCACGCGACAGGAGCTCTGGAAACACCATATATTTT. The encoded protein is CASSPRDRSSGNTIYF.

In its sample, this clone was seen a few times. The chain joins TRBV10-2 to TRBJ2-7; no reliable D call. The length of the CDR3 is 11 residues. The germline V and J ends were trimmed by 1 base and 5 bases, with 3 bases remaining between them. Germline CDR1 WSHSY, CDR2 SAAADI. DNA of the CDR3: TGCGCCAGCAGTGAGTTAAACGAGCAGTACTTC. It translates to CASSELNEQYF.

The chain carries TRBV9 and TRBJ1-4; possible D gene TRBD1, 6 bases. Germline-derived CDR1 and CDR2 are SGDLS and YYNGEE. V shed 2 bases and J shed 3 bases, with 11 bases lying between them. The CDR3 sequence is 15 residues long. The DNA of the CDR3 is TGTGCCAGCAGCGTCACAGGGTCGCCTAATGAAAAACTGTTTTTT. Its protein is CASSVTGSPNEKLFF. The whole variable domain, remainder taken from reference TRBV9 and TRBJ1-4, is DSGVTQTPKHLITATGQRVTLRCSPRSGDLSVYWYQQSLDQGLQFLIQYYNGEERAKGNILERFSAQQFPDLHSELNLSSLELGDSALYFCASSVTGSPNEKLFFGSGTQLSVL.

V gene TRBV25-1 combines with J gene TRBJ1-1; D unresolved. The CDR3 extends over 13 amino acids. Trimming removed 6 bases at V and 0 bases at J, with 8 bases between. Germline CDR1 MGHDK, CDR2 SYGVNS. The CDR3 spells CASRKQMNTEAFF. In nucleotides, the CDR3 is TGTGCCAGCAGAAAACAGATGAACACTGAAGCTTTCTTT.

The J gene is TRBJ1-1, the V gene TRBV7-9; the match to TRBD1 covers 11 bases. In germline, CDR1 is SEHNR, CDR2 FQNEAQ (reference sequence). The CDR3 is 13 residues long. J was trimmed by 7 bases and V by 8 bases; bases with no gene match: 6. This chain's CDR3 is CASGGQGAGEAFF. CDR3 DNA sequence: TGTGCCAGCGGTGGACAGGGGGCGGGTGAAGCTTTCTTT.

A single count supports this clone. The V and J genes are TRBV19 and TRBJ1-4; 7 bases are a match to TRBD1. Per the germline V gene, CDR1 is LNHDA and CDR2 is SQIVND (reference sequence). With V trimmed by 4 bases and J by 5 bases, 7 bases remained unmatched. The CDR3 spans 15 residues. CDR3 DNA: TGTGCCAGTAGTACCGTGGGACAGTACAATGAAAAACTGTTTTTT. Encoded protein: CASSTVGQYNEKLFF.

This chain joins TRBV12-2 and TRBJ2-1; the DNA was not compared with TRBD2, the D call given in the table. TRBV12-2 is given as a pseudogene. The CDR3 is 17 residues long. The CDR3 DNA reads as TGTGCAAGTCGTCAGAATCGTAGCGGGAGGTTATGCAATGAGCAGTTCTTC. It yields the protein CASRQNRSGRLCNEQFF.

This clone was counted once. V usage is TRBV19 and J usage is TRBJ2-7; perhaps TRBD1 as D (6 bases). From germline, CDR1 is LNHDA and CDR2 SQIVND (reference sequence). The CDR3 is 14 amino acids. Trimming removed 3 bases at V and 0 bases at J, with 9 bases between. CDR3 in DNA: TGTGCCAGTAGTATTCAGGGGAACTCCTACGAGCAGTACTTC. Translating gives CASSIQGNSYEQYF.

The chain uses TRBV6-5 and TRBJ1-5, with D perhaps matching TRBD1 (5 bases). Germline V gene data show CDR1 as MNHEY and CDR2 as SVGAGI. V lost 2 bases, J lost 2 bases, and 7 bases lay in between. This CDR3 is built from 14 residues. The CDR3 reads CASSYGGGNQPQHF. CDR3 sequence (DNA): TGTGCCAGCAGTTACGGAGGGGGCAATCAGCCCCAGCATTTT.